This TCR beta chain was recovered during a study of beta chain features in type 1 diabetes. This clone was seen only a few times. Other DNA sequences of this sample code for an identical CDR3. As every portion of the isolated RNA was reverse transcribed, the sequencing read expressed TCRB transcripts. Clones were read by immunoSEQ multiplex PCR, and TCRdb kept only the in-frame ones, dropping some. Found here are 450,000 to 550,000 clones, roughly 30% of them singletons; the top ten hold 0.065%. This CDR3 is built from 14 residues. V lost 3 bases and J lost 0, with 6 bases in between. Germline CDR1 and CDR2: SQVTM and ANQGSEA.

The TCR was taken from a man younger than 30 in good health. The V gene is TRBV29-1, the J gene TRBJ2-6; no clear D gene. Sequencing input: naive CD4+ T cells from blood. CDR3 sequence reads: CSVDTRSGANVLTF. CDR3 nucleotide sequence: TGCAGCGTTGATACCCGCTCTGGGGCCAACGTCCTGACTTTC. The full variable domain, completed using reference TRBV29-1 and TRBJ2-6, is SAVISQKPSRDICQRGTSLTIQCQVDSQVTMMFWYRQQPGQSLTLIATANQGSEATYESGFVIDKFPISRPNLTFSTLTVSNMSPEDSSIYLCSVDTRSGANVLTFGAGSRLTVL.